Following are 22 T cell receptor beta chains from one sample sequenced in a study of Ad26.COV2.S vaccination and SARS-CoV-2 variants. As to treatment: some 20 received Ad26.COV2.S at low or high dose, single or two shots; about five received placebo; per-sample allocation not given. Samples analyzed were those drawn on day 63 after the first vaccine or placebo injection. The method was immunoSEQ multiplex PCR; TCRdb's version includes in-frame clones alone and lacks a portion of them. The data show 300,000 to 400,000 clones, 88% seen once. Sequenced here: peripheral blood, sampled in a trial of Ad26.COV2.S vaccine versus placebo. These receptors originate from a person between 18 and 65 years old who received the Ad26.COV2.S COVID-19 vaccine or a placebo.

This clone was recorded only once. This chain joins TRBV28 and TRBJ1-1; perhaps TRBD1 as D (5 bases). V lost 6 bases and J lost 4, with 12 bases in between. The CDR3 covers 13 residues. The germline gives CDR1 MDHEN, CDR2 SYDVKM. The CDR3, as DNA: TGTGCCAGCAGCACAACAGGAGGCACTGAAGCTTTCTTT. It translates to CASSTTGGTEAFF.

This clone was counted a few times. The rearrangement joins TRBV27 to TRBJ1-1; D remains ambiguous. The V and J ends lost 0 bases and 6 bases respectively, with 11 bases between them. Germline CDR1 and CDR2: MNHEY and SMNVEV (reference sequence). This CDR3 contains 14 residues. Here the CDR3 reads CASSLSGWGSEAFF. CDR3 DNA sequence: TGTGCCAGCAGTTTATCAGGTTGGGGATCTGAAGCTTTCTTT.

The chain combines TRBV7-2 with TRBJ1-4; D uncertain. V dropped 5 bases and J dropped 8 bases, with 18 bases sitting between them. Germline CDR1 reads SGHTA; CDR2 reads FQGNSA. The CDR3 has 15 amino acids. CDR3 protein: CASSGRHRVDEKLFF. In DNA form, the CDR3 reads TGTGCCAGCAGCGGTCGACACCGGGTGGACGAAAAACTGTTTTTT.

The V and J genes are TRBV4-3 and TRBJ1-5; D gene uncertain. The germline V gene has CDR1 LGHNA and CDR2 YSLEER. The CDR3 consists of 13 residues. V was clipped by 1 base and J by 7 bases, with 8 bases between them. In DNA, the CDR3 is TGCGCCAGCAGCCAAGGAGGAGGGCAGCCCCAGCATTTT. It translates to CASSQGGGQPQHF.

The chain joins TRBV9 to TRBJ2-5; 7 bases line up with TRBD1. The CDR3 is 15 residues long. CDR1 is SGDLS, CDR2 YYNGEE, per germline. Trimming took 0 bases from V and 2 from J; bases not matched to a gene: 4. The CDR3, as DNA: TGTGCCAGCAGCGTAGGGAACAGGGGTCAAGAGACCCAGTACTTC. It specifies CASSVGNRGQETQYF.

The chain recombines TRBV4-3 with TRBJ1-1, with D unresolved. This CDR3 is built from 13 residues. The germline V gene encodes CDR1 LGHNA and CDR2 YSLEER. V dropped 0 bases and J dropped 11 bases, with 13 bases sitting between them. The CDR3 sequence is CASSQDASANAFF. The DNA of the CDR3 is TGCGCCAGCAGCCAAGATGCGAGCGCTAATGCTTTCTTT.

The V and J genes are TRBV18 and TRBJ1-1; D may be TRBD1 (6 bases). The germline CDR1 and CDR2 sequences are KGHSH and LQKENI. V dropped 0 bases and J dropped 4 bases, with 15 bases sitting between them. This CDR3 region has 16 residues. The CDR3 reads CASSPPFQGRSTEAFF. CDR3 nucleotide sequence: TGTGCCAGCTCACCACCGTTTCAGGGGAGGAGCACTGAAGCTTTCTTT.

The chain carries TRBV4-2 and TRBJ1-5; possibly TRBD1 for D (5 bases). V was trimmed by 3 bases and J by 2 bases, leaving 11 bases between them. The CDR3 totals 15 residues. CDR1 LGHNA and CDR2 YNFKEQ come from the germline V gene. The CDR3 DNA is TGTGCCAGCAGCCACCCGGGGGATGGCAATCAGCCCCAGCATTTT. Residues: CASSHPGDGNQPQHF.

The rearrangement joins TRBV7-8 to TRBJ1-3, with D possibly TRBD1 on 5 matching bases. V dropped 5 bases and J dropped 3 bases, with 20 bases sitting between them. In germline, CDR1 is SGHVS, CDR2 FQNEAQ. CDR3 size: 17 residues. The CDR3 is CASSTGGGRGIGNTIYF. CDR3 DNA sequence: TGTGCCAGCAGCACCGGGGGGGGAAGAGGGATTGGAAACACCATATATTTT.

V usage is TRBV14 and J usage is TRBJ2-5; possibly TRBD2 for D (5 bases). Germline V gives CDR1 SGHDN, CDR2 FVKESK. The CDR3 length is 16 residues. Trimming cost V 4 bases and J 5 bases, with 20 bases left between them. CDR3 in DNA: TGTGCCAGCAGCCCTGGAGGCAGCCTCATTCGGGAGACCCAGTACTTC. Its protein is CASSPGGSLIRETQYF.

The gene calls are TRBV19 and TRBJ1-3; D is unresolved. This CDR3 region has 15 residues. Trimming cost V 2 bases and J 0 bases, with 8 bases left between them. Germline V gene data show CDR1 as LNHDA and CDR2 as SQIVND (reference sequence). CDR3 protein: CASSILASSGNTIYF. Here the CDR3 DNA reads TGTGCCAGTAGTATACTCGCTAGCTCTGGAAACACCATATATTTT. The full variable domain, its missing parts supplied by reference TRBV19 and TRBJ1-3, is DGGITQSPKYLFRKEGQNVTLSCEQNLNHDAMYWYRQDPGQGLRLIYYSQIVNDFQKGDIAEGYSVSREKKESFPLTVTSAQKNPTAFYLCASSILASSGNTIYFGEGSWLTVV.

The rearrangement links TRBV24-1 to TRBJ2-7, with 7 bases lining up with TRBD1. Germline V gene lookup returns CDR1 KGHDR and CDR2 SFDVKD. The CDR3 runs 13 residues. J lost 8 bases, V lost 4 bases, and 7 bases had no gene match. CDR3 sequence: CATSDSDRAKQYF. CDR3 DNA: TGTGCCACCAGTGACTCCGACAGGGCCAAGCAGTACTTC.

This sequence joins TRBV5-4 and TRBJ2-3; D gene uncertain. The ends were cut back, 4 bases at V and 0 bases at J, with 3 bases in the middle. Per germline, CDR1 SGHNT and CDR2 YYREEE (reference sequence). CDR3 length: 12 residues. The CDR3 loop is CASSTSTDTQYF. CDR3 DNA: TGTGCCAGCAGCACTAGCACAGATACGCAGTATTTT.

The CDR3 region has the DNA TGTGCCACCAGCAGAGGCCAGGGAGGTCCCTACGAGCAGTACTTC. This codes for CATSRGQGGPYEQYF. This rearrangement joins TRBV15 to TRBJ2-7, with D perhaps TRBD2 (6 bases). Germline CDR1 LNHNV, CDR2 YYDKDF (reference sequence). V lost 1 base to trimming and J lost 2 bases, with 12 bases between them. The CDR3 spans 15 residues. The full variable domain, rest sourced from reference TRBV15 and TRBJ2-7, is DAMVIQNPRYQVTQFGKPVTLSCSQTLNHNVMYWYQQKSSQAPKLLFHYYDKDFNNEADTPDNFQSRRPNTSFCFLDIRSPGLGDTAMYLCATSRGQGGPYEQYFGPGTRLTVT.

CDR3 sequence reads: CASSPLRGQGGLDYGYTF. The CDR3 coding sequence is TGTGCCAGCAGTCCACTTCGGGGACAGGGAGGTCTGGACTATGGCTACACCTTC. The chain combines TRBV7-9 with TRBJ1-2, with TRBD1 matching over 9 bases. Germline V gene data show CDR1 as SEHNR and CDR2 as FQNEAQ (reference sequence). V lost 6 bases to trimming and J lost 3 bases; unmatched junction nucleotides: 17. The length of the CDR3 is 18 residues.

As DNA, the CDR3 is TGTGCCAGCAGCCGAGGCCCGAATAGCAATCAGCCCCAGCATTTT. Translation gives CASSRGPNSNQPQHF. This chain uses TRBV5-6 with TRBJ1-5; unclear D gene. This CDR3 spans 15 amino acids. The V gene's germline CDR1 is SGHDT and CDR2 YYEEEE. V lost 4 bases to trimming and J lost 0 bases, with 11 bases between them.

The chain is built from TRBV5-1 and TRBJ2-1; TRBD2 is a possible D gene (5 bases). V lost 4 bases, J lost 3 bases, and 8 bases lay in between. This CDR3 is built from 13 residues. Germline CDR1 and CDR2: SGHRS and YFSETQ. CDR3 sequence (DNA): TGCGCCAGCAGCAGCCGGGACTACAATGAGCAGTTCTTC. It encodes CASSSRDYNEQFF. Combining the CDR3 with reference TRBV5-1 and TRBJ2-1 gives the whole variable domain KAGVTQTPRYLIKTRGQQVTLSCSPISGHRSVSWYQQTPGQGLQFLFEYFSETQRNKGNFPGRFSGRQFSNSRSEMNVSTLELGDSALYLCASSSRDYNEQFFGPGTRLTVL.

The table lists this clone with a count of one. The rearrangement uses TRBV6-5 and TRBJ2-7; 7 nucleotides agree with TRBD1. Germline V gives CDR1 MNHEY, CDR2 SVGAGI. The CDR3 length is 11 residues. V lost 10 bases to trimming and J lost 4 bases; unmatched junction nucleotides: 4. CDR3 coding DNA: TGTGCCACCACAGGGGATTACGAGCAGTACTTC. It yields the protein CATTGDYEQYF.

The rearrangement uses TRBV5-1 and TRBJ2-2; TRBD1 matches at 10 bases. Germline V CDR1 and CDR2: SGHRS, YFSETQ. The CDR3 runs 15 residues. J gave up 3 bases and V 5 bases, and 4 bases lay outside the gene matches. The CDR3 nucleotides read TGCGCCAGCAGTTTGACAGGGGGCGACACCGGGGAGCTGTTTTTT. Protein sequence: CASSLTGGDTGELFF.

The chain links TRBV5-1 to TRBJ2-1; 8 positions agree with TRBD2. Germline loops: CDR1 SGHRS, CDR2 YFSETQ. This CDR3 spans 18 amino acids. Trimming took 2 bases from V and 5 from J; bases not matched to a gene: 15. The CDR3, as DNA: TGCGCCAGCAGCTTTGGCAGACTGAGCGGGGGAGACGACAATGAGCAGTTCTTC. Amino acid sequence: CASSFGRLSGGDDNEQFF.

The CDR3 protein is CSVARTGSIGELFF. CDR3 sequence (DNA): TGCAGCGTTGCAAGGACAGGTTCGATCGGGGAGCTGTTTTTT. The J gene is TRBJ2-2, the V gene TRBV29-1; 7 positions agree with TRBD1. Germline CDR1 reads SQVTM; CDR2 reads ANQGSEA. J was trimmed by 7 bases and V by 4 bases; bases with no gene match: 9. The CDR3 has 14 residues.

The rearrangement uses TRBV11-3 and TRBJ2-2; no firm D call. CDR1 and CDR2 (germline): SGHNT, YENEEA. The V end was cut by 0 bases, the J end by 7 bases, with 6 bases between. The CDR3 contains 13 residues. The CDR3 protein is CASSLDLVGELFF. The CDR3 DNA is TGTGCCAGCAGCTTAGATTTGGTCGGGGAGCTGTTTTTT.